The 24 T cell receptor beta chains below all came from one sample that was sequenced in a study of blood T cell repertoires in COVID-19. This table comes from immunoSEQ multiplex PCR, and its TCRdb copy is limited to in-frame clones, with some not included. The sample consists of about 74,000 clones, just over 85% of them appearing once. The sample consisted of peripheral blood. These receptor sequences come from a woman older than 75 with active or convalescent COVID-19.

The chain recombines TRBV6-5 with TRBJ1-2; D is ambiguous. Germline CDR1 reads MNHEY; CDR2 reads SVGAGI. V was cut by 2 bases and J by 6 bases, with 16 bases left in between. CDR3 size: 15 residues. Here the CDR3 reads CASSYNPPFENGYTF. The CDR3 coding sequence is TGTGCCAGCAGTTACAATCCCCCTTTTGAGAATGGCTACACCTTC.

The J gene is TRBJ2-3, the V gene TRBV19, with D possibly matching TRBD2 (6 bases). The V and J ends lost 3 bases and 1 base respectively, with 11 bases between them. This CDR3 has 15 residues. Germline CDR1 is LNHDA and CDR2 is SQIVND (reference sequence). The CDR3 reads CASSIGGIRTDTQYF. The CDR3 DNA reads as TGTGCCAGTAGTATTGGCGGGATCCGCACAGATACGCAGTATTTT.

The V and J genes are TRBV7-9 and TRBJ2-7; 12 bases line up with TRBD1. With V trimmed by 5 bases and J by 4 bases, 18 bases remained unmatched. This CDR3 has 19 amino acids. The germline V gene encodes CDR1 SEHNR and CDR2 FQNEAQ (reference sequence). The CDR3 sequence is CASSTQRPGTGGNLYEQYF. CDR3 nucleotides: TGTGCCAGCAGCACCCAACGGCCCGGGACAGGGGGCAATTTGTACGAGCAGTACTTC.

V usage is TRBV11-2 and J usage is TRBJ2-7; D gene unclear. The germline CDR1 and CDR2 sequences are SGHAT and FQNNGV. This CDR3 is 12 amino acids long. V was trimmed by 5 bases and J by 0 bases, leaving 5 bases between them. The CDR3 bases are TGTGCCAGCAGCCCTACCTCCTACGAGCAGTACTTC. This translates into CASSPTSYEQYF. Filled out from reference TRBV11-2 and TRBJ2-7, the complete variable domain reads EAGVAQSPRYKIIEKRQSVAFWCNPISGHATLYWYQQILGQGPKLLIQFQNNGVVDDSQLPKDRFSAERLKGVDSTLKIQPAKLEDSAVYLCASSPTSYEQYFGPGTRLTVT.

This rearrangement joins TRBV29-1 to TRBJ1-1; TRBD1 matches at 11 bases. V lost 6 bases, J lost 0 bases, and 12 bases stayed unmatched. CDR1 and CDR2 (germline): SQVTM, ANQGSEA. The CDR3 length is 17 residues. CDR3 sequence reads: CSVVTRDRGLMNTEAFF. The DNA of the CDR3 is TGCAGCGTGGTAACTAGGGACAGGGGGTTAATGAACACTGAAGCTTTCTTT.

The chain has TRBV7-2 and TRBJ2-7; TRBD1 aligns across 10 bases. CDR3 length: 15 amino acids. Germline V gives CDR1 SGHTA, CDR2 FQGNSA. Trimming removed 3 bases from V and 6 bases from J; junction bases left unmatched: 8. The CDR3 DNA reads TGTGCCAGCAGCTTGGAACCCGGGACAGGGGTCGAGCAGTACTTC. The encoded protein is CASSLEPGTGVEQYF. Based on the CDR3 plus reference TRBV7-2 and TRBJ2-7, the full variable domain is GAGVSQSPSNKVTEKGKDVELRCDPISGHTALYWYRQSLGQGLEFLIYFQGNSAPDKSGLPSDRFSAERTGGSVSTLTIQRTQQEDSAVYLCASSLEPGTGVEQYFGPGTRLTVT.

This chain uses TRBV10-3 with TRBJ1-1; a weak D match, TRBD1 (6 bases). The CDR3 length is 15 residues. V was pared by 3 bases and J by 0 bases, with 11 bases between. In germline, CDR1 is ENHRY, CDR2 SYGVKD. The CDR3 loop is CAISDPTGLNTEAFF. The CDR3 region has the DNA TGTGCCATCAGTGATCCGACAGGCCTGAACACTGAAGCTTTCTTT.

The V gene is TRBV15, the J gene TRBJ2-4; perhaps TRBD2 as D (5 bases). The length of the CDR3 is 15 residues. The germline V gene has CDR1 LNHNV and CDR2 YYDKDF (reference sequence). V was pared by 0 bases and J by 2 bases, with 8 bases between. The CDR3 DNA reads as TGTGCCACCAGCAGAGACGGGGTTTCCAAAAACATTCAGTACTTC. Translated: CATSRDGVSKNIQYF.

This chain joins TRBV4-3 and TRBJ2-3, with TRBD2 matching over 7 bases. The V gene's germline CDR1 is LGHNA and CDR2 YSLEER. This CDR3 is 16 amino acids long. V trimming: 1 base; J trimming: 1 base; junction bases outside the gene matches: 5. The CDR3 loop reads CASSQGASGGTDTQYF. In DNA, the CDR3 is TGCGCCAGCAGCCAAGGTGCTAGCGGAGGCACAGATACGCAGTATTTT.

The chain has TRBV5-4 and TRBJ2-5, with 10 nucleotides matching TRBD1. Losses at the gene ends were 4 bases for V and 3 bases for J; bases not matched to a gene: 0. The CDR3 is made up of 13 amino acids. Germline V gene lookup returns CDR1 SGHNT and CDR2 YYREEE (reference sequence). CDR3 loop: CASSGQGEETQYF. The CDR3 DNA follows: TGTGCCAGCAGCGGACAGGGGGAAGAGACCCAGTACTTC.

The J gene is TRBJ2-1, the V gene TRBV19; 13 nucleotides agree with TRBD2. Germline trimming cut 5 bases from V and 6 bases from J; bases unmatched to any gene: 4. Germline lookup yields CDR1 LNHDA and CDR2 SQIVND (reference sequence). CDR3 size: 15 residues. The CDR3 sequence: CASSSGLAGTNEQFF. In nucleotides, the CDR3 is TGTGCCAGTAGTTCGGGACTAGCGGGGACCAATGAGCAGTTCTTC.

This chain connects TRBV4-3 to TRBJ2-3, with D unresolved. CDR1 is LGHNA and CDR2 is YSLEER in the germline V gene. The CDR3 extends over 13 amino acids. V was clipped by 0 bases and J by 7 bases, with 8 bases between them. CDR3 protein: CASSQDRGNTQYF. The CDR3 nucleotides are TGCGCCAGCAGCCAAGATCGCGGTAATACGCAGTATTTT.

The gene calls are TRBV5-4 and TRBJ1-4; possibly TRBD1 for D (5 bases). V was pared by 2 bases and J by 6 bases, with 11 bases between. Germline lookup yields CDR1 SGHNT and CDR2 YYREEE (reference sequence). This CDR3 region has 14 residues. The CDR3 loop is CASSLKGSDEKLFF. The CDR3 bases are TGTGCCAGCAGCTTAAAGGGGTCGGATGAAAAACTGTTTTTT.

This chain joins TRBV5-6 and TRBJ2-2; 9 bases are a match to TRBD1. The trim removed 4 bases at V and 1 base at J, leaving 5 bases unmatched. The CDR3 contains 16 residues. Germline loops: CDR1 SGHDT, CDR2 YYEEEE. The CDR3 is CASSRGQGLNTGELFF. CDR3 bases: TGTGCCAGCAGCCGCGGACAGGGGTTGAACACCGGGGAGCTGTTTTTT.

This chain links TRBV6-5 with TRBJ1-2; 7 bases are a match to TRBD1. The CDR3 extends over 14 amino acids. V shed 7 bases and J 2 bases; nucleotides not matched to a gene: 7. The germline CDR1 and CDR2 sequences are MNHEY and SVGAGI. This chain's CDR3 is CASIRQGWNYGYTF. For the CDR3, the DNA is TGTGCCAGCATCCGACAGGGATGGAACTATGGCTACACCTTC.

V gene TRBV2 combines with J gene TRBJ1-2; 7 nucleotides agree with TRBD1. The CDR3 spans 16 residues. Germline CDR1 SNHLY, CDR2 FYNNEI. V shed 5 bases and J 5 bases; nucleotides not matched to a gene: 14. The CDR3 region is CASSHTRTGTFYGYTF. In DNA form, the CDR3 reads TGTGCCAGCAGTCACACCAGGACAGGAACTTTTTATGGCTACACCTTC.

The chain combines TRBV24-1 with TRBJ2-2; the match to TRBD2 covers 14 bases. The V segment lost 0 bases and the J segment 6 bases; nucleotides outside the gene matches: 5. CDR3 length: 18 residues. The germline gives CDR1 KGHDR, CDR2 SFDVKD. CDR3: CATSDLGLAGGFSGELFF. In DNA, the CDR3 is TGTGCCACCAGTGATTTGGGACTAGCGGGAGGATTTTCCGGGGAGCTGTTTTTT.

The chain employs TRBV4-3 and TRBJ2-1, with D perhaps matching TRBD1 (6 bases). With 3 bases removed from V and 4 bases from J, the gap between germline ends came to 13 bases. CDR1 LGHNA and CDR2 YSLEER come from the germline V gene. This CDR3 has 15 residues. CDR3 loop: CASSHRETGYNEQFF. The CDR3 bases are TGCGCCAGCAGCCATCGGGAAACAGGGTACAATGAGCAGTTCTTC.

The chain combines TRBV7-3 with TRBJ2-1; the match to TRBD1 covers 8 bases. The CDR3 is 13 residues long. V lost 3 bases to trimming and J lost 9 bases; unmatched junction nucleotides: 4. Per the germline V gene, CDR1 is SGHTA and CDR2 is FQGTGA. The CDR3 bases are TGTGCCAGCAGCTTTGACAGGGGAGTTGAGCAGTTCTTC. It yields the protein CASSFDRGVEQFF. The entire variable domain, with the rest obtained from reference TRBV7-3 and TRBJ2-1, is as follows: GAGVSQTPSNKVTEKGKYVELRCDPISGHTALYWYRQSLGQGPEFLIYFQGTGAADDSGLPNDRFFAVRPEGSVSTLKIQRTERGDSAVYLCASSFDRGVEQFFGPGTRLTVL.

This chain connects TRBV2 to TRBJ2-7, with TRBD1 matching 9 bases. The CDR3 is 14 residues long. Unmatched junction bases numbered 5, after V lost 5 bases and J lost 3 bases. The germline V gene has CDR1 SNHLY and CDR2 FYNNEI. Here the CDR3 DNA reads TGTGCCAGCAGTTTCGGGACAGGGCACTACGAGCAGTACTTC. This gives the protein CASSFGTGHYEQYF.

This CDR3 reads CATSRGTGYTQYF. The CDR3 nucleotides are TGTGCCACCAGCAGAGGGACAGGGTATACGCAGTATTTT. The gene calls are TRBV15 and TRBJ2-3, with 8 positions matching TRBD1. Unmatched junction bases numbered 1, after V lost 1 base and J lost 7 bases. Germline assignment: CDR1 LNHNV and CDR2 YYDKDF (reference sequence). The CDR3 extends over 13 amino acids.

The V call is TRBV19, the J call TRBJ1-5; TRBD1 matches 8 bases. From germline, CDR1 is LNHDA and CDR2 SQIVND (reference sequence). This CDR3 has 15 amino acids. V was clipped by 4 bases and J by 7 bases; unmatched bases: 9. Here the CDR3 reads CASSRGTGPPQPQHF. The CDR3 coding sequence is TGTGCCAGTAGTAGGGGGACAGGACCCCCCCAGCCCCAGCATTTT. The full variable domain, its missing parts supplied by reference TRBV19 and TRBJ1-5, is DGGITQSPKYLFRKEGQNVTLSCEQNLNHDAMYWYRQDPGQGLRLIYYSQIVNDFQKGDIAEGYSVSREKKESFPLTVTSAQKNPTAFYLCASSRGTGPPQPQHFGDGTRLSIL.

This chain connects TRBV9 to TRBJ1-5; 12 bases match TRBD1. CDR3 length equals 18 residues. V lost 7 bases to trimming and J lost 2 bases; unmatched junction nucleotides: 13. The germline V gene has CDR1 SGDLS and CDR2 YYNGEE. CDR3 in amino acids: CASGQKGTGGVRNQPQHF. The DNA for the CDR3 is TGTGCCAGCGGACAGAAAGGGACAGGGGGCGTTCGCAATCAGCCCCAGCATTTT.

The J gene is TRBJ2-5, the V gene TRBV29-1, with D perhaps matching TRBD1 (5 bases). Trimming pared 7 bases from V and 1 base from J, leaving 16 bases between. The CDR3 spans 14 residues. Germline V CDR1 and CDR2: SQVTM, ANQGSEA. CDR3 nucleotides: TGCAGCGCCGCGATTTCGACAGCCCAAGAGACCCAGTACTTC. This encodes CSAAISTAQETQYF. The variable domain in full, completed from reference TRBV29-1 and TRBJ2-5, reads SAVISQKPSRDICQRGTSLTIQCQVDSQVTMMFWYRQQPGQSLTLIATANQGSEATYESGFVIDKFPISRPNLTFSTLTVSNMSPEDSSIYLCSAAISTAQETQYFGPGTRLLVL.